One and the same sample provided the 26 T cell receptor beta chains below, sequenced in a study of blood T cells in healthy people across ages. A sample-barcoded 5' primer and a J-beta primer mix were used in a second PCR of roughly 7 to 11 cycles. TCRdb re-analysed the 5' RACE reads in MiXCR, keeping a single row per CDR3 protein. Among about 560,000 distinct CDR3 sequences listed, about a quarter were seen once. This same sample was also part of a study on T cells of mothers and their children.

Sequenced material: blood. Every receptor here comes from a boy aged 2 to 9 in good health.

The genes are TRBV20-1 and TRBJ1-2; tentatively, D is TRBD1 (6 bases). This CDR3 comprises 11 residues. V was pared by 8 bases and J by 6 bases, with 13 bases between. The V gene's germline CDR1 is DFQATT and CDR2 SNEGSKA (reference sequence). The CDR3 DNA reads as TGCAGTCGGTGGGGGCCGAATGGCTACACCTTC. Translation: CSRWGPNGYTF.

Only a few counts were recorded for this clonotype. The rearrangement uses TRBV5-1 and TRBJ2-1; 8 bases match TRBD2. Trimming removed 2 bases from V and 10 bases from J; junction bases left unmatched: 8. Germline assignment: CDR1 SGHRS and CDR2 YFSETQ. The CDR3 has 14 amino acids. CDR3 bases: TGCGCCAGCAGCTTAGGACTAGCCAACGAAGAGCAGTTCTTC. This gives the protein CASSLGLANEEQFF.

Comment on this clonotype: At one of its ends the junction is not consistent with the germline gene, which may arise from a read error. V is TRBV27 and J is TRBJ2-5; possible D gene TRBD2, 7 bases. CDR1 MNHEY and CDR2 SMNVEV come from the germline V gene (reference sequence). This CDR3 is 16 amino acids long. CDR3 sequence (DNA): TGTGCCGGCAGTCCAACGACGAGGGGAGGGGGAGAGACCCAGTACTTC. Its protein product is CAGSPTTRGGGETQYF.

Only a few counts were recorded for this clonotype. V and J are TRBV7-8 and TRBJ2-2; a possible D gene is TRBD1 (5 bases). Germline CDR1 SGHVS, CDR2 FQNEAQ. V lost 1 base to trimming and J lost 0 bases, with 21 bases between them. This CDR3 region has 20 residues. This chain's CDR3 is CASSLEGRWRSRANTGELFF. The CDR3 DNA follows: TGTGCCAGCAGCTTAGAGGGGCGATGGCGGAGCAGGGCGAACACCGGGGAGCTGTTTTTT.

In its sample, this clonotype was seen a few times. The rearrangement joins TRBV20-1 to TRBJ1-5; no clear D. This CDR3 is 15 amino acids long. Trimming cost V 5 bases and J 0 bases, with 14 bases left between them. Germline CDR1 reads DFQATT; CDR2 reads SNEGSKA (reference sequence). CDR3 DNA: TGCAGTGCTCTGAAATCGTGGGGTAGCAATCAGCCCCAGCATTTT. Translation: CSALKSWGSNQPQHF.

The rearrangement uses TRBV29-1 and TRBJ2-5; 8 nucleotides agree with TRBD1. CDR3 size: 15 residues. J was trimmed by 1 base and V by 0 bases; bases with no gene match: 4. Germline values: CDR1 SQVTM, CDR2 ANQGSEA. The chain's CDR3 is CSVEDHQGAQETQYF. As DNA, the CDR3 is TGCAGCGTTGAAGATCACCAGGGGGCCCAAGAGACCCAGTACTTC. Looking up the rest from reference TRBV29-1 and TRBJ2-5 gives the full variable domain: SAVISQKPSRDICQRGTSLTIQCQVDSQVTMMFWYRQQPGQSLTLIATANQGSEATYESGFVIDKFPISRPNLTFSTLTVSNMSPEDSSIYLCSVEDHQGAQETQYFGPGTRLLVL.

The sample holds a few counts of this clonotype. This chain links TRBV13 with TRBJ2-7, with 11 bases matching TRBD1. The V segment lost 5 bases and the J segment 0 bases; nucleotides outside the gene matches: 9. This CDR3 region has 17 residues. From germline, CDR1 is PRHDT and CDR2 FYEKMQ (reference sequence). CDR3 protein: CASSQSGTGGSSYEQYF. The CDR3 DNA follows: TGTGCCAGCAGCCAGTCCGGGACAGGGGGTAGCTCCTACGAGCAGTACTTC. Full variable domain (remainder filled in from reference TRBV13 and TRBJ2-7): AAGVIQSPRHLIKEKRETATLKCYPIPRHDTVYWYQQGPGQDPQFLISFYEKMQSDKGSIPDRFSAQQFSDYHSELNMSSLELGDSALYFCASSQSGTGGSSYEQYFGPGTRLTVT.

In its sample, this clonotype was seen a few times. The chain links TRBV5-1 to TRBJ2-4, with TRBD1 identical over 9 bases. The V and J ends lost 1 base and 9 bases, in that order; junction bases with no gene match: 5. The V gene's germline CDR1 is SGHRS and CDR2 YFSETQ. The CDR3 extends over 14 amino acids. The CDR3 sequence: CASSLYRGLGIQYF. The CDR3 coding sequence is TGCGCCAGCAGCTTGTACAGGGGGCTTGGCATTCAGTACTTC.

This clonotype turned up a few times. This chain joins TRBV6-5 and TRBJ2-3, with 8 nucleotides matching TRBD1. J lost 5 bases, V lost 10 bases, and 11 bases had no gene match. Germline V CDR1 and CDR2: MNHEY, SVGAGI. This CDR3 has 14 amino acids. The CDR3 loop is CATRPLTGVDTQYF. CDR3 coding DNA: TGTGCCACCAGACCCTTGACAGGGGTAGATACGCAGTATTTT.

This clonotype has more than one count but fewer than ten. Here the CDR3 reads CASSKDRSFLSNQPQHF. CDR3 sequence (DNA): TGTGCCAGCAGTAAGGACCGGAGCTTTCTTAGCAATCAGCCCCAGCATTTT. The gene calls are TRBV28 and TRBJ1-5; D call uncertain. Germline values: CDR1 MDHEN, CDR2 SYDVKM. Between the trimmed V and J ends, which lost 5 bases and 0 bases, there was a span of 17 bases. This CDR3 contains 17 residues.

The chain joins TRBV4-2 to TRBJ2-7; D ambiguous. This CDR3 has 15 residues. V was pared by 4 bases and J by 0 bases, with 13 bases between. The germline V gene has CDR1 LGHNA and CDR2 YNFKEQ. In DNA, the CDR3 is TGTGCCAGCAGCCTTCACCGCGAAAGCTCCTACGAGCAGTACTTC. The encoded protein is CASSLHRESSYEQYF.

CDR3 sequence (DNA): TGTGCCAGCAGCTCCGGGACTAGCCTCGGAGAGACCCAGTACTTC. Its translation: CASSSGTSLGETQYF. V usage is TRBV7-2 and J usage is TRBJ2-5; 9 positions match TRBD2. Germline CDR1 SGHTA, CDR2 FQGNSA. CDR3 length: 15 residues. The V segment lost 4 bases and the J segment 4 bases; nucleotides outside the gene matches: 7.

The gene calls are TRBV29-1 and TRBJ1-1, with D unresolved. Per germline, CDR1 SQVTM and CDR2 ANQGSEA. This CDR3 has 13 amino acids. Deletions cut 3 bases from V and 0 bases from J, with 8 bases between. The CDR3 coding sequence is TGCAGCGTTGAGAAACGAATGAACACTGAAGCTTTCTTT. Residues: CSVEKRMNTEAFF.

The chain has TRBV20-1 and TRBJ2-5; 7 nucleotides agree with TRBD2. Germline V CDR1 and CDR2: DFQATT, SNEGSKA (reference sequence). Germline trimming cut 0 bases from V and 10 bases from J; bases unmatched to any gene: 11. CDR3 length: 14 amino acids. The CDR3 region is CSARDVRRDYDQYF. The DNA of the CDR3 is TGCAGTGCTAGAGATGTTAGGAGGGACTACGACCAGTACTTC.

Only a few counts were recorded for this clonotype. As DNA, the CDR3 is TGTGCCAGCAGCGTGGGGGAGGGGAGATATGGCTACACCTTC. Translation gives CASSVGEGRYGYTF. The rearrangement links TRBV9 to TRBJ1-2; weak D call: TRBD1 (5 bases). Trimming took off 2 bases at V and 5 bases at J, with 13 bases between the two ends. The CDR3 runs 14 residues. The germline V gene has CDR1 SGDLS and CDR2 YYNGEE.

The chain employs TRBV5-4 and TRBJ2-5, with D maybe TRBD2 (5 bases). Germline CDR1 SGHNT, CDR2 YYREEE (reference sequence). This CDR3 comprises 13 residues. V was trimmed by 3 bases and J by 3 bases, leaving 9 bases between them. The CDR3 here is CASSSYGEETQYF. DNA of the CDR3: TGTGCCAGCAGCTCATACGGGGAAGAGACCCAGTACTTC.

The sample holds a few counts of this clonotype. V usage is TRBV6-2 or TRBV6-3 and J usage is TRBJ2-7, with D unresolved. The CDR3 has 13 amino acids. V lost 1 base, J lost 3 bases, and 7 bases lay in between. Germline assignment: CDR1 MNHEY and CDR2 SVGEGT. The CDR3 DNA reads as TGTGCCAGCAGTTACTGGCCCAGCTACGAGCAGTACTTC. Its translation is CASSYWPSYEQYF.

This clonotype was found a few times. The V and J genes are TRBV6-5 and TRBJ2-7; 8 bases map to TRBD1. The CDR3 is 15 amino acids. CDR1 and CDR2 from the germline V gene are MNHEY and SVGAGI. Unmatched junction bases numbered 13, after V lost 6 bases and J lost 6 bases. CDR3 DNA: TGTGCCAGCAGCCTTACCGTACAGGGGGAGAGCGAGCAGTACTTC. Its translation is CASSLTVQGESEQYF.

This clonotype showed up just a few times. V usage is TRBV9 and J usage is TRBJ1-1; D unresolved. CDR1 and CDR2 (germline): SGDLS, YYNGEE. This CDR3 comprises 12 residues. Deletions cut 4 bases from V and 3 bases from J, with 7 bases between. The CDR3 protein is CASSPLDTEAFF. The CDR3 nucleotides are TGTGCCAGCAGCCCCCTCGACACTGAAGCTTTCTTT. The full variable domain, rest sourced from reference TRBV9 and TRBJ1-1, is DSGVTQTPKHLITATGQRVTLRCSPRSGDLSVYWYQQSLDQGLQFLIQYYNGEERAKGNILERFSAQQFPDLHSELNLSSLELGDSALYFCASSPLDTEAFFGQGTRLTVV.

The V and J genes are TRBV4-3 and TRBJ2-5; D is possibly TRBD1 (5 bases). The CDR3 loop spans 13 amino acids. Per the germline V gene, CDR1 is LGHNA and CDR2 is YSLEER. Trimming cost V 0 bases and J 4 bases, with 6 bases left between them. This chain's CDR3 is CASSQDQGETQYF. The CDR3 nucleotides are TGCGCCAGCAGCCAAGATCAGGGAGAGACCCAGTACTTC.

The chain employs TRBV12-3 or TRBV12-4 and TRBJ1-2; 9 bases are a match to TRBD1. The CDR3 spans 12 residues. J gave up 4 bases and V 10 bases, and 4 bases lay outside the gene matches. CDR3 nucleotides: TGTGCCACCGGGACAGGGTCCTATGGCTACACCTTC. Amino acid sequence: CATGTGSYGYTF.

The V and J genes are TRBV12-3 or TRBV12-4 and TRBJ2-3; D not certain. This CDR3 has 16 residues. V lost 3 bases and J 4 bases, leaving 17 bases between the germline ends. CDR3 DNA: TGTGCCAGCAGTTTGCGAGCGAGAGCCCGCGCAGATACGCAGTATTTT. Translation gives CASSLRARARADTQYF.

This chain connects TRBV29-1 to TRBJ2-5; TRBD2 agrees at 7 bases. The CDR3 runs 14 residues. Germline V gives CDR1 SQVTM, CDR2 ANQGSEA. The V and J ends lost 6 bases and 4 bases, in that order; junction bases with no gene match: 11. The CDR3 is CSVAGGGSGETQYF. CDR3 bases: TGCAGCGTCGCCGGGGGAGGGTCAGGAGAGACCCAGTACTTC.

The chain is built from TRBV20-1 and TRBJ1-4; tentative D call: TRBD1 (5 bases). Germline V lookup: CDR1 DFQATT, CDR2 SNEGSKA (reference sequence). The CDR3 extends over 14 amino acids. Trimming cost V 3 bases and J 0 bases, with 8 bases left between them. Here the CDR3 reads CSASMGATNEKLFF. The CDR3 bases are TGCAGTGCTAGTATGGGGGCAACTAATGAAAAACTGTTTTTT.

The V call is TRBV5-1, the J call TRBJ1-4, with no clear D. The V end was cut by 1 base, the J end by 3 bases, with 10 bases between. CDR1 is SGHRS and CDR2 is YFSETQ in the germline V gene. This CDR3 has 15 residues. DNA for the CDR3: TGCGCCAGCAGCTTGTCCGGGAGTTCTAATGAAAAACTGTTTTTT. Its protein is CASSLSGSSNEKLFF.

Of note for this clonotype: A read error may produce the germline difference seen at one junction end. The J gene is TRBJ2-3, the V gene TRBV5-5; TRBD2 matches 14 bases. The CDR3 runs 17 residues. Germline V lookup: CDR1 SGHKS, CDR2 YYEKEE (reference sequence). The CDR3 loop reads CDSSNPPGLAGEDTQYF. The CDR3 nucleotides are TGTGACAGCAGCAACCCCCCGGGACTAGCGGGAGAGGATACGCAGTATTTT.